Listed below are T cell receptor beta chains from one sample, sequenced in a study of cytomegalovirus exposure and HLA in healthy donors. The repertoire was sequenced with immunoSEQ multiplex PCR; TCRdb's copy has only in-frame clones and lacks some. This table has 150,000 to 200,000 clones, 80% to 90% appearing once. Sequences were obtained from PBMCs. These receptors all come from a woman under 30 in good health and CMV-seropositive. The CDR3 runs from the conserved cysteine through the conserved F or W. A D gene is named only where the DNA matches it firmly. The size field is filled for only some rows; it gives once, few, many or a size class.

CDR3 protein | CDR3 DNA | CDR3 length | V gene | clone size | J gene | D gene
CATSRDLGGVGQPQHF | TGTGCCACCAGCAGAGATCTTGGGGGCGTGGGTCAGCCCCAGCATTTT | 16 | TRBV15 | few | TRBJ1-5 | NA
CASSSGGGQETQYF | TGTGCCAGTAGTTCGGGGGGGGGACAAGAGACCCAGTACTTC | 14 | TRBV19 | NA | TRBJ2-5 | TRBD2
CASSISGGNFYEQYF | TGTGCCAGTTCGATTTCAGGGGGCAACTTCTACGAGCAGTACTTC | 15 | TRBV18 | NA | TRBJ2-7 | TRBD1
CASSQTAAGVRNEQFF | TGCGCCAGCAGTCAAACGGCCGCGGGGGTGCGTAATGAGCAGTTCTTC | 16 | TRBV4-3 | NA | TRBJ2-1 | TRBD2
CASSPNSRNYGYTF | TGTGCCAGCAGCCCTAACAGCCGGAACTATGGCTACACCTTC | 14 | TRBV14 | NA | TRBJ1-2 | NA
CASSTWDRGRSGANVLTF | TGTGCCAGTAGTACCTGGGACAGGGGTCGGTCTGGGGCCAACGTCCTGACTTTC | 18 | TRBV19 | NA | TRBJ2-6 | TRBD1
CASSTNTGEQFF | TGTGCCAGCAGCACTAATACTGGAGAGCAGTTCTTC | 12 | TRBV5-6 | NA | TRBJ2-1 | NA
CASSTPRGGPGELFF | TGTGCCAGCAGTACCCCGCGGGGGGGCCCCGGGGAGCTGTTTTTT | 15 | TRBV6-1 | NA | TRBJ2-2 | TRBD2
CASSPSSGGYEQFF | TGTGCCAGCTCACCGAGTAGCGGGGGGTATGAGCAGTTCTTC | 14 | TRBV18 | NA | TRBJ2-1 | TRBD2
CASSLVGSGGFNYTF | TGCGCCAGCAGCTTGGTTGGGTCAGGGGGGTTTAACTACACCTTC | 15 | TRBV5-1 | few | TRBJ1-2 | TRBD1
CASSPARGYGYTF | TGTGCCAGCAGCCCTGCCAGAGGCTATGGCTACACCTTC | 13 | TRBV27 | NA | TRBJ1-2 | NA
CASSRGLAGDPYEQYF | TGTGCCAGTAGTCGAGGACTAGCGGGGGACCCTTACGAGCAGTACTTC | 16 | TRBV19 | NA | TRBJ2-7 | TRBD2
CASTGQGISELFF | TGTGCCAGCACGGGACAGGGGATTAGCGAGCTGTTTTTT | 13 | TRBV2 | NA | TRBJ2-2 | TRBD1
CASSPYGGGPQQYF | TGTGCCAGCAGCCCCTACGGGGGGGGACCACAGCAGTACTTC | 14 | TRBV7-2 | once | TRBJ2-7 | TRBD2
CASSLDDPGAAAFF | TGTGCCAGCAGCTTAGATGACCCAGGGGCAGCCGCTTTCTTT | 14 | TRBV7-2 | NA | TRBJ1-1 | NA
CASSLERVVGPGTFF | NA | 15 | TRBV11-2 | NA | TRBJ1-1 | NA
CASSLGPGGELFF | TGCGCCAGCAGCTTGGGTCCGGGCGGGGAGCTGTTTTTT | 13 | TRBV5-1 | NA | TRBJ2-2 | NA
CASSPGQTYEQYF | TGTGCCAGCAGCCCCGGACAGACCTACGAGCAGTACTTC | 13 | TRBV7-2 | NA | TRBJ2-7 | NA
CATNLAGRYNEQFF | TGTGCCACGAACTTAGCGGGGAGATACAATGAGCAGTTCTTC | 14 | TRBV6-1 | few | TRBJ2-1 | TRBD2
CASSLSGGRAYEQYF | TGTGCCAGCAGCTTGTCAGGCGGGCGAGCCTACGAGCAGTACTTC | 15 | TRBV5-4 | NA | TRBJ2-7 | NA
CASSQGSRNTEAFF | TGTGCCAGCAGCCAGGGGTCCCGGAACACTGAAGCTTTCTTT | 14 | TRBV7-8 | NA | TRBJ1-1 | NA
CASSSSRGGMKAFF | TGTGCCAGTAGTAGTAGTCGGGGGGGAATGAAAGCTTTCTTT | 14 | TRBV19 | NA | TRBJ1-1 | NA
CASSHLLSGVREQYF | TGCGCCAGCAGCCATCTGCTGTCGGGGGTTCGCGAGCAGTACTTC | 15 | TRBV4-1 | NA | TRBJ2-7 | NA
CASSSTGGQGNTQYF | TGCGCCAGCAGCTCGACAGGGGGTCAGGGAAATACGCAGTATTTT | 15 | TRBV5-1 | NA | TRBJ2-3 | TRBD1
CASSSLPGQGAYEQYF | TGTGCCAGCAGCTCTCTGCCGGGACAGGGGGCCTACGAGCAGTACTTC | 16 | TRBV7-6 | once | TRBJ2-7 | TRBD1
CASSYRRVGYGYTF | TGTGCCAGCAGTTACCGCAGGGTGGGTTATGGCTACACCTTC | 14 | TRBV6-5 | few | TRBJ1-2 | NA
CASSQEGQHSNQPQHF | TGTGCCAGCAGCCAAGAGGGACAGCATAGCAATCAGCCCCAGCATTTT | 16 | TRBV4-2 | NA | TRBJ1-5 | TRBD1
CASSPGSSSFNEKLFF | TGTGCCAGCAGCCCCGGGTCGTCCAGCTTTAATGAAAAACTGTTTTTT | 16 | TRBV11-2 | once | TRBJ1-4 | NA
CASSGIPGTRVNTEAFF | TGTGCCAGCAGCGGCATTCCTGGGACACGGGTGAACACTGAAGCTTTCTTT | 17 | TRBV5-5 | NA | TRBJ1-1 | NA
CSVRFSSGQHYGYTF | TGCAGCGTTCGATTTAGTTCCGGACAGCACTATGGCTACACCTTC | 15 | TRBV29-1 | NA | TRBJ1-2 | NA
CSVRGWATEAFF | TGCAGCGTACGGGGGTGGGCAACCGAAGCTTTCTTT | 12 | TRBV29-1 | NA | TRBJ1-1 | NA
CASSGGGQNTEAFF | TGTGCCAGCTCCGGGGGGGGCCAGAACACTGAAGCTTTCTTT | 14 | TRBV18 | once | TRBJ1-1 | NA
CASSLRDTNEQFF | TGTGCCAGCAGCTTAAGGGACACGAATGAGCAGTTCTTC | 13 | TRBV7-9 | NA | TRBJ2-1 | NA
CASSLVGGATLDTQYF | TGTGCCAGCAGCTTAGTCGGGGGGGCTACATTGGATACGCAGTATTTT | 16 | TRBV7-6 | NA | TRBJ2-3 | TRBD2
CASSLGQNVYGYTF | TGTGCCAGCAGCTTAGGACAGAACGTCTATGGCTACACCTTC | 14 | TRBV11-2 | once | TRBJ1-2 | NA
CASSLGTSGNQETQYF | TGTGCCAGCAGTTTGGGGACTAGCGGCAACCAAGAGACCCAGTACTTC | 16 | TRBV27 | once | TRBJ2-5 | TRBD2
CASSPRGYYEQYF | TGTGCCAGCTCACCCCGGGGATACTACGAGCAGTACTTC | 13 | TRBV18 | few | TRBJ2-7 | NA
CASRTGTGISYEQYF | TGTGCCAGCAGGACCGGGACAGGGATCTCCTACGAGCAGTACTTC | 15 | TRBV6-5 | NA | TRBJ2-7 | TRBD1
CASSLFAGQGHSGNTIYF | TGTGCCAGCAGCTTATTTGCGGGACAGGGCCACTCTGGAAACACCATATATTTT | 18 | TRBV7-9 | NA | TRBJ1-3 | TRBD1
CASSGSDGGGGPAYEQYF | TGTGCCAGCAGCGGGTCGGACGGCGGGGGGGGGCCCGCCTACGAGCAGTACTTC | 18 | TRBV11-2 | NA | TRBJ2-7 | TRBD2
CASSQRLSYEQYF | TGTGCCAGCAGCCAGCGCCTCTCCTACGAGCAGTACTTC | 13 | TRBV14 | NA | TRBJ2-7 | NA
CASSLSPPGGWYEQYF | TGTGCCAGCAGCTTATCCCCCCCGGGAGGATGGTACGAGCAGTACTTC | 16 | TRBV11-1 | NA | TRBJ2-7 | TRBD2
CASSSNSHLTGIEQYF | TGTGCCAGCAGCTCCAATAGTCACCTAACAGGCATCGAGCAGTACTTC | 16 | TRBV11-2 | NA | TRBJ2-7 | NA
CASKYVTVYSNQPQHF | TGTGCCAGCAAATACGTAACAGTTTATAGCAATCAGCCCCAGCATTTT | 16 | TRBV28 | once | TRBJ1-5 | NA
CASSQTGNDEQYF | TGTGCCAGCAGCCAGACAGGGAACGACGAGCAGTACTTC | 13 | TRBV27 | NA | TRBJ2-7 | TRBD1